This TCR beta chain was sequenced for a study of cytomegalovirus exposure and HLA in healthy donors. PCR employed 60 Vbeta and 13 Jbeta primers. Original analysis: Approximately 83 million unique TCR beta chains, 10 million to 14 million shared, were counted in a later analysis. Method: immunoSEQ multiplex PCR; TCRdb's copy keeps in-frame clones and lacks some. The DNA was the basis for D and trimming; V, J and clone size are from that table. The listing records under 70,000 clones. Study-wide results and caveats: Reports indicate that TCR beta sequences accurately predicted the HLA-A and HLA-B alleles of most subjects.

Worth noting for this clone: Antigen specificity is unknown.

The TCR originated in a man in his fifties in good health and CMV-seropositive. The sequenced material came from PBMCs.

CDR3 amino acids: CASTSRGTGSNEQFF. CDR3 DNA sequence: TGTGCCAGCACTTCAAGGGGGACAGGGAGCAATGAGCAGTTCTTC. The chain links TRBV6-1 to TRBJ2-1; TRBD1 agrees at 9 bases. This CDR3 contains 15 residues. After removal of 7 bases from V and 6 bases from J, the junction contained 10 bases not matched to a gene. The germline CDR1 and CDR2 sequences are MNHNS and SASEGT.